What follows describes a single T cell receptor beta chain. The antigen remains undetermined. PCR was performed using 60 Vbeta and 13 Jbeta primers. Assay: immunoSEQ multiplex PCR; the TCRdb copy retains only in-frame clones and omits some. The sample contains fewer than 250,000 clones, 81% of which appear only once. Germline CDR1 is KGHSH and CDR2 is LQKENI. The germline V and J ends were trimmed by 4 bases and 4 bases, with 10 bases remaining between them. This CDR3 has 13 residues. This entry comes from a study of cytomegalovirus exposure and HLA in healthy donors. Study-level background: Out of about 190 million T cells, an earlier analysis found roughly 110 million unique TCR beta sequences in total.

Regarding the study as a whole: Several top significant clusters appeared, in a later analysis, to be linked to common viral pathogens.

The TCR originated in a middle-aged man in good health and CMV-seropositive. The gene calls are TRBV18 and TRBJ1-1; maybe TRBD1 (5 bases). Sequenced input: PBMCs. The CDR3 loop is CASSLGLGTEAFF. In nucleotides, the CDR3 is TGTGCCAGCTCACTGGGGCTTGGCACTGAAGCTTTCTTT. Supplemented by reference TRBV18 and TRBJ1-1, the full variable domain reads NAGVMQNPRHLVRRRGQEARLRCSPMKGHSHVYWYRQLPEEGLKFMVYLQKENIIDESGMPKERFSAEFPKEGPSILRIQQVVRGDSAAYFCASSLGLGTEAFFGQGTRLTVV.